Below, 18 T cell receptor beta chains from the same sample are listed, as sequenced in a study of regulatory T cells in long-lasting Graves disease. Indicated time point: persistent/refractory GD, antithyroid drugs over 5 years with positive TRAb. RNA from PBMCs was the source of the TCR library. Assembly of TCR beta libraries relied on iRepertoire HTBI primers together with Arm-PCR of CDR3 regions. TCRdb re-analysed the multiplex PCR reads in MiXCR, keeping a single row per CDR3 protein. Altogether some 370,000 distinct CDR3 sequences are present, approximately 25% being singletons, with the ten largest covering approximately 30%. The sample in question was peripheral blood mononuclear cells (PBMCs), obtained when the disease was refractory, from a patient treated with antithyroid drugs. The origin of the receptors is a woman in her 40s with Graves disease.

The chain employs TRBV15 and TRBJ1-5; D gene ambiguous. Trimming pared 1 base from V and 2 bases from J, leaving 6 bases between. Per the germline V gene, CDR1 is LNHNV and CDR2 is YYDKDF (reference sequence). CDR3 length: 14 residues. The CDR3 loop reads CATSRVTGNQPQHF. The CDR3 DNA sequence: TGTGCCACCAGCAGAGTAACGGGCAATCAGCCCCAGCATTTT.

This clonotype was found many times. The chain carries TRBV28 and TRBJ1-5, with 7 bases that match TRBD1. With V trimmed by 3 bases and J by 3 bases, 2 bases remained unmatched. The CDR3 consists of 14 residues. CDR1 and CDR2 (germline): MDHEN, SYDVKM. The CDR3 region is CASSLGQINQPQHF. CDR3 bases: TGTGCCAGCAGTTTGGGACAGATCAATCAGCCCCAGCATTTT. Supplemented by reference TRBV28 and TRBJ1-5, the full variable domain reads DVKVTQSSRYLVKRTGEKVFLECVQDMDHENMFWYRQDPGLGLRLIYFSYDVKMKEKGDIPEGYSVSREKKERFSLILESASTNQTSMYLCASSLGQINQPQHFGDGTRLSIL.

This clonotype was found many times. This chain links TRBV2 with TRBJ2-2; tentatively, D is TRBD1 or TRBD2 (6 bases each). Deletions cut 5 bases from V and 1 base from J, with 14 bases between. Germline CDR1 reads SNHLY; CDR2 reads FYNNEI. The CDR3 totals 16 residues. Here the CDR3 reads CASSPEGGLNTGELFF. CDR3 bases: TGTGCCAGCAGTCCCGAGGGGGGTTTGAACACCGGGGAGCTGTTTTTT.

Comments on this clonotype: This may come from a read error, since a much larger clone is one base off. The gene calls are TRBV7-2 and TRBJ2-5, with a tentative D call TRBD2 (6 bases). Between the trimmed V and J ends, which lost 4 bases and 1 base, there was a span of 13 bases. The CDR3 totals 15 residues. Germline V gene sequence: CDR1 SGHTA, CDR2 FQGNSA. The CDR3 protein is CASSSLRDFQETQYF. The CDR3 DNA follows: TGTGCCAGCAGCTCGCTCAGGGACTTCCAAGAGACCCAGTACTTC.

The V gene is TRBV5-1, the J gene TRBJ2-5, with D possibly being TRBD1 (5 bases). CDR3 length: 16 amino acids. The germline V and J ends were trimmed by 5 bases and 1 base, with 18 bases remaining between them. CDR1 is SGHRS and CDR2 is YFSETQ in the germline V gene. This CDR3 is CASSSSQGKLQETQYF. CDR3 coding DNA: TGCGCCAGCAGTTCGTCGCAGGGCAAACTCCAAGAGACCCAGTACTTC.

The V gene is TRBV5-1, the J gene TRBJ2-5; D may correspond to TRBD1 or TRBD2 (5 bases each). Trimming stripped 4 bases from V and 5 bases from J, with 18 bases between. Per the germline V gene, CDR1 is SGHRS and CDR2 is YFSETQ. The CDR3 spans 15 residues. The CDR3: CASSPGTPQRETQYF. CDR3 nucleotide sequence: TGCGCCAGCAGCCCCGGGACGCCCCAAAGGGAGACCCAGTACTTC.

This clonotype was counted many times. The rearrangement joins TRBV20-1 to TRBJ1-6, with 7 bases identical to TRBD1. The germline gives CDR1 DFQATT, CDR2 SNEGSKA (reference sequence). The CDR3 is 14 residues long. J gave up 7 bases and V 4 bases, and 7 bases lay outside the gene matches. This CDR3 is CSAISGTENSPLHF. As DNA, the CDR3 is TGCAGTGCTATCTCCGGGACAGAGAATTCACCCCTCCACTTT.

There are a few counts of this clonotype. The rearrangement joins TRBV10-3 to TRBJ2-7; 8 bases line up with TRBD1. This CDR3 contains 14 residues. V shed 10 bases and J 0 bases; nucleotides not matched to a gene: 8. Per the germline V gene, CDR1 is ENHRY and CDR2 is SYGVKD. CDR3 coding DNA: TGTGCCACATCCGACGACAGGGGCTCCTACGAGCAGTACTTC. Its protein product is CATSDDRGSYEQYF.

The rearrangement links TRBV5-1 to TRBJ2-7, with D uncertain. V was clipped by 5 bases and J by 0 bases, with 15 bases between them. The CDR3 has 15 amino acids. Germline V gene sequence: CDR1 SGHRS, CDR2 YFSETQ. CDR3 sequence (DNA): TGCGCCAGCAGTCTCGATGGTTCCAGCTCCTACGAGCAGTACTTC. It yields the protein CASSLDGSSSYEQYF.

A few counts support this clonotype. CDR3 sequence (DNA): TGTGCCAGCAGCCAACGAACGGATTCACCCCTCCACTTT. Its protein product is CASSQRTDSPLHF. The chain has TRBV7-9 and TRBJ1-6; D is undetermined. The CDR3 totals 13 residues. In germline, CDR1 is SEHNR, CDR2 FQNEAQ (reference sequence). V was trimmed by 5 bases and J by 8 bases, leaving 10 bases between them.

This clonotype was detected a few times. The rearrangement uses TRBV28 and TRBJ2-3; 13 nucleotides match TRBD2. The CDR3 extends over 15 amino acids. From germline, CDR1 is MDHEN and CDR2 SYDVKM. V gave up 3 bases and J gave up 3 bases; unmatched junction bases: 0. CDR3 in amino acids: CASSLGLAGTDTQYF. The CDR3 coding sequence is TGTGCCAGCAGTTTGGGACTAGCGGGGACAGATACGCAGTATTTT.

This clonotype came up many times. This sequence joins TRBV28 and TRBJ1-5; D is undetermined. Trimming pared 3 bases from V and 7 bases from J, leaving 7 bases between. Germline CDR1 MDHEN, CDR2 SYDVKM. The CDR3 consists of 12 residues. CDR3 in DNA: TGTGCCAGCAGTTTCTCCACACAGCCCCAGCATTTT. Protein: CASSFSTQPQHF.

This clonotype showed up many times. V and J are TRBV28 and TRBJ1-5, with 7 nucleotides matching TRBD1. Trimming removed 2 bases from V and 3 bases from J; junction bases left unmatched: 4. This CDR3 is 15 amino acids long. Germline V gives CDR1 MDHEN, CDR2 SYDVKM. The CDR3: CASSLGTANNQPQHF. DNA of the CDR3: TGTGCCAGCAGTTTAGGGACAGCAAACAATCAGCCCCAGCATTTT.

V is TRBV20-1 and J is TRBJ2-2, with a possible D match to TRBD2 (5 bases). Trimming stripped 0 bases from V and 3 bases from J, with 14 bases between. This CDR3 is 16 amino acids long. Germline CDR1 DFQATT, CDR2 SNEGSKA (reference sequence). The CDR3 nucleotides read TGCAGTGCTAGAGATGGCGGGCTAAGGCACACCGGGGAGCTGTTTTTT. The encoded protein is CSARDGGLRHTGELFF.

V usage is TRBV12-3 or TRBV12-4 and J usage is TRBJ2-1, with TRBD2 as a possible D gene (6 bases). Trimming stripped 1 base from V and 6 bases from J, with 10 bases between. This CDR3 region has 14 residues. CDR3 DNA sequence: TGTGCCAGCAGTTTAGGAGTTAGCGGCAATGAGCAGTTCTTC. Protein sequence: CASSLGVSGNEQFF.

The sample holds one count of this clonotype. This CDR3 is CASRTFGGYTF. In nucleotides, the CDR3 is TGTGCCAGCAGGACCTTCGGAGGCTACACCTTC. The chain links TRBV11-2 to TRBJ1-2, with no clear D. V lost 6 bases, J lost 8 bases, and 10 bases lay in between. The CDR3 contains 11 residues. The germline CDR1 and CDR2 sequences are SGHAT and FQNNGV.

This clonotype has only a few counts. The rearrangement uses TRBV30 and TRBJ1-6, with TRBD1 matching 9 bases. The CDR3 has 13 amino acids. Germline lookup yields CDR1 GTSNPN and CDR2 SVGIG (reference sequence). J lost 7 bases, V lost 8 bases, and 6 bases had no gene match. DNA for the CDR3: TGTGCCACCGCCGGGACAGGGAATTCACCCCTCCACTTT. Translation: CATAGTGNSPLHF.

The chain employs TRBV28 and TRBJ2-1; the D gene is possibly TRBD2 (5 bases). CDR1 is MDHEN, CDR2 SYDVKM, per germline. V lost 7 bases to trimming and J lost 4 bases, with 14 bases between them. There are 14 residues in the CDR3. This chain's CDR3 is CASKRRSDYNEQFF. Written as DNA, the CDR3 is TGTGCCAGCAAACGGAGGAGCGATTACAATGAGCAGTTCTTC.